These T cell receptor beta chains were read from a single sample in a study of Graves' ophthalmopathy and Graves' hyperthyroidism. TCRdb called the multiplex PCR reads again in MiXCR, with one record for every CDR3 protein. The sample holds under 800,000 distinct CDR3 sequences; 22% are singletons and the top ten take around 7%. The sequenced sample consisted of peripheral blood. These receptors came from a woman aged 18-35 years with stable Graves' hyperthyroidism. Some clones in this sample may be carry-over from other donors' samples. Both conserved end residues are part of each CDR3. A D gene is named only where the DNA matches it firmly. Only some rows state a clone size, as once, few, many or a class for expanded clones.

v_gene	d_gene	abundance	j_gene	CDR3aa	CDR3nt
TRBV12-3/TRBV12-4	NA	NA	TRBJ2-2	CASRSGTGELFF	TGTGCCAGCCGCTCCGGGACCGGGGAGCTGTTTTTT
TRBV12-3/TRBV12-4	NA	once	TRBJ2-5	CASSLALASSDPETQYF	TGTGCCAGCAGTTTAGCGCTGGCTAGTTCAGATCCAGAGACCCAGTACTTC
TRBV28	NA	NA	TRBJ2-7	CASSLWQHYEQYF	TGTGCCAGCAGTTTATGGCAGCACTACGAGCAGTACTTC
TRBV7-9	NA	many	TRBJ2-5	CAGIKGNQETQYF	TGTGCCGGGATTAAGGGAAACCAAGAGACCCAGTACTTC
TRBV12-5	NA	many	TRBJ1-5	CASGSGLAQHF	TGTGCTAGTGGTTCCGGATTAGCCCAGCATTTT
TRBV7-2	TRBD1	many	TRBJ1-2	CASSLSQTGGDGYTF	TGTGCCAGCAGCTTATCGCAGACAGGGGGCGATGGCTACACCTTC
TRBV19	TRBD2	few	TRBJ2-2	CASKPGLAGAIYPNTGELFF	TGTGCCAGTAAGCCGGGACTAGCGGGAGCAATTTATCCGAACACCGGGGAGCTGTTTTTT
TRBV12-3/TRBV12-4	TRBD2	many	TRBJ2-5	CASTPGGAEETQYF	TGTGCCAGCACCCCGGGAGGGGCCGAGGAGACCCAGTACTTC
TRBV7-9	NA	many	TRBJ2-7	CASSLSPGTSYEQYF	TGTGCCAGCAGCTTATCTCCCGGGACCTCCTACGAGCAGTACTTC
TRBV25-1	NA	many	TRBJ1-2	CASRKTGRDYGYTF	TGTGCCAGCAGAAAGACAGGTCGGGACTATGGCTACACCTTC
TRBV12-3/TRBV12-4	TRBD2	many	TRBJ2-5	CASLRGSAETQYF	TGTGCCAGCTTGCGCGGGAGTGCAGAGACCCAGTACTTC
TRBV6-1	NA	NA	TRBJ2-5	CASTRTQASQETQYF	TGTGCCAGCACGAGGACTCAGGCGTCCCAAGAGACCCAGTACTTC
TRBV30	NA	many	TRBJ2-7	CAWSVGPRVYEQYF	TGTGCCTGGAGTGTAGGGCCCAGGGTCTACGAGCAGTACTTC
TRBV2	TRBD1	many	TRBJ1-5	CASSEAYGAGGYDQPQHF	TGTGCCAGCAGTGAGGCTTATGGGGCAGGGGGCTATGATCAGCCCCAGCATTTT
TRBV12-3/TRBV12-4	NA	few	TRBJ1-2	CASRRDPISRGYTF	TGTGCCAGCAGGAGGGATCCTATATCCCGTGGCTACACCTTC
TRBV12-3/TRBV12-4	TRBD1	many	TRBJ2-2	CASSFGGQGFTGELFF	TGTGCCAGCAGTTTTGGGGGACAGGGTTTCACCGGGGAGCTGTTTTTT
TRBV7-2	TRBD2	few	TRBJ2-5	CASSLMTSGGQETQYF	TGTGCCAGCAGCTTAATGACTAGCGGGGGTCAAGAGACCCAGTACTTC
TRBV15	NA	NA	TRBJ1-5	CATSRARKYSNQPQHF	TGTGCCACCAGCAGAGCCAGGAAGTATAGCAATCAGCCCCAGCATTTT
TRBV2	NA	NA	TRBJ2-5	CLSGWTVETQYF	TGTCTCAGCGGGTGGACAGTTGAGACCCAGTACTTC
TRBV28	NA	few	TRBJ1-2	CASTVGRDWYGYTF	TGTGCCAGCACCGTGGGGCGGGACTGGTATGGCTACACCTTC
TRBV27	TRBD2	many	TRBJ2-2	CASSLTGRIGELFF	TGTGCCAGCAGTTTAACCGGGAGGATCGGGGAGCTGTTTTTT
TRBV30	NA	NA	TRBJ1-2	CAWKLGGYTF	TGTGCCTGGAAGCTAGGGGGCTACACCTTC
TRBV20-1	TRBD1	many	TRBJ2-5	CSARGGQGGRETQYF	TGCAGTGCTAGAGGGGGACAGGGGGGCCGAGAGACCCAGTACTTC
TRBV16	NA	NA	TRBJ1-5	CASSQHREGGDGQPQHF	TGTGCCAGCAGCCAACACAGGGAAGGAGGGGACGGTCAGCCCCAGCATTTT
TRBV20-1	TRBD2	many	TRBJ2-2	CSAEDGLVGTGELFF	TGCAGTGCTGAGGATGGACTAGTGGGCACCGGGGAGCTGTTTTTT
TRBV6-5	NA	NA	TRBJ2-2	CASSYSPPTGELFF	TGTGCCAGCAGTTACTCGCCACCCACCGGGGAGCTGTTTTTT
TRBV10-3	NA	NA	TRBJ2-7	CAISESGNYEQYF	TGTGCCATCAGTGAATCGGGCAACTACGAGCAGTACTTC
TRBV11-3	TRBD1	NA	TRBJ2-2	CASSPRGLNTGELFF	TGTGCCAGCAGCCCTAGGGGGCTGAACACCGGGGAGCTGTTTTTT
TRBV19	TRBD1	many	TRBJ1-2	CASSLYRGRIYGYTF	TGTGCCAGTAGTCTGTACAGGGGGCGCATCTATGGCTACACCTTC
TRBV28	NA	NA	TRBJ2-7	CASSQQDSPYKQYF	TGTGCCAGCAGTCAACAGGATTCCCCCTACAAGCAGTACTTC
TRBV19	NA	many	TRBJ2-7	CASSTLQTGSTRGEQYF	TGTGCCAGTAGTACCTTGCAAACAGGGTCCACCCGGGGGGAGCAGTACTTC
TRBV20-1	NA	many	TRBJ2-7	CSGAGYSSYEQYF	TGCAGTGGGGCAGGGTACAGCTCCTACGAGCAGTACTTC
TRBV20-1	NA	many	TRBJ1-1	CSARAITTGSTEAFF	TGCAGTGCTAGAGCAATAACTACAGGGTCCACTGAAGCTTTCTTT